The entry below gives a single T cell receptor beta chain sequence along with its context. Antigen: not known. This CDR3 is also generated by other DNA sequences in the sample. Trimming took 0 bases from V and 1 from J; bases not matched to a gene: 0. Germline-derived CDR1 and CDR2 are SGHRS and YFSETQ. The CDR3 is 14 amino acids. These data are taken from a study of OX40 agonist ivuxolimab in advanced cancers. Study at large: In this trial design, patients received ivuxolimab intravenously at 0.01 to 10 mg/kg every 2 weeks. Whole-study findings and limits: Clones of CD4+ and CD8+ blood T cells grew by week 6 at doses of 0.1 to 3.0 mg/kg. Researchers report that CD8+ T cells had, on average, more expanded clones than CD4+. Antigen targets of the expanded peripheral T cells went undetermined.

TCRdb's copy holds only in-frame clones and misses some; the assay was immunoSEQ multiplex PCR. The profile shows 65,000 to 75,000 clones, around 89% of them singletons. The V call is TRBV5-1, the J call TRBJ1-2; 7 positions agree with TRBD1. The sequenced sample was CD4+ or CD8+ T cells sorted from blood, obtained in a trial of the OX40 agonist ivuxolimab. The TCR was taken from an adult with an advanced solid tumor such as melanoma, head and neck, liver or kidney cancer. CDR3 sequence: CASSLDRGNYGYTF. In DNA, the CDR3 is TGCGCCAGCAGCTTGGACAGGGGTAACTATGGCTACACCTTC.